Below, one T cell receptor beta chain is given with its context. The junction departs from germline at one end; a sequencing error may be responsible. This record belongs to a study of shared clonotypes between healthy human individuals. Into CD45RA+ naive and CD45RA-negative memory subsets, the CD4+ cells were split. Germline lookup yields CDR1 SNHLY and CDR2 FYNNEI. The CDR3 is 12 residues long. Every subset had its genomic DNA shared out evenly among several immunoSEQ plates. Some clones are missing from TCRdb's copy, which holds only in-frame ones; the method was immunoSEQ multiplex PCR. The table records around 1.5 million clones, under 99% of them present only once.

The receptor's source is a man younger than 45 in good health. The sample comprised naive CD4+ T cells sorted from blood. Sample subset: CD45RA+ positively selected. This chain links TRBV2 with TRBJ2-7, with 7 bases aligning to TRBD1. In DNA form, the CDR3 reads TGTGCCAGCGGTGAGACAGGGTACGAGCAGTACTTC. Translating gives CASGETGYEQYF. The variable domain in full, with the rest retrieved from reference TRBV2 and TRBJ2-7, is EPEVTQTPSHQVTQMGQEVILRCVPISNHLYFYWYRQILGQKVEFLVSFYNNEISEKSEIFDDQFSVERPDGSNFTLKIRSTKLEDSAMYFCASGETGYEQYFGPGTRLTVT.